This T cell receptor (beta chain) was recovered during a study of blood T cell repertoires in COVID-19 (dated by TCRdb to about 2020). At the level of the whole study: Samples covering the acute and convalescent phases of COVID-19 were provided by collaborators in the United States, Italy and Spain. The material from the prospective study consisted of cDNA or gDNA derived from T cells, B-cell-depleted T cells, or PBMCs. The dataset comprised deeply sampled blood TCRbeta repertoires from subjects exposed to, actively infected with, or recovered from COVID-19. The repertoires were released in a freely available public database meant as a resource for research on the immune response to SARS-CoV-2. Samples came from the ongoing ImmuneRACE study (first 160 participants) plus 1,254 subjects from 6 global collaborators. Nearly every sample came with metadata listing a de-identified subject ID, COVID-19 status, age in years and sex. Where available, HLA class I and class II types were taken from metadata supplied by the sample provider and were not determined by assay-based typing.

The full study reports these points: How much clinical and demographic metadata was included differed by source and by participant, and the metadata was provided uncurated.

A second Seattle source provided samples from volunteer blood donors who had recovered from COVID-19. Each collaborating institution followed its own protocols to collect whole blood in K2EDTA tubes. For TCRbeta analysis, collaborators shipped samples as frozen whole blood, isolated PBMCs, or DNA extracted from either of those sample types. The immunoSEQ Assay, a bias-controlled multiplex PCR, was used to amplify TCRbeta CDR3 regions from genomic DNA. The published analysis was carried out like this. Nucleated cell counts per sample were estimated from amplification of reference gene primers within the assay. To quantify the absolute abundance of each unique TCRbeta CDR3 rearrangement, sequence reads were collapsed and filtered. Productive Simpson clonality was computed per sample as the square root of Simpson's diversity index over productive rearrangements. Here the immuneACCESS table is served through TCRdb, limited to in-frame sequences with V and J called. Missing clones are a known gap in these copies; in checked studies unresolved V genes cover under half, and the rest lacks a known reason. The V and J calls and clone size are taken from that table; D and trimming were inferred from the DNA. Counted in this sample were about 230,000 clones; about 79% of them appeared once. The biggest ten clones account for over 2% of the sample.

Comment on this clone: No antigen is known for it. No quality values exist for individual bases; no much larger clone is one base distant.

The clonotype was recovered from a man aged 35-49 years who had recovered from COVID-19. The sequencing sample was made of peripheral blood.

The DNA sequence is TGCGCCAGCAGCTTGGTACAGGGTACGAACACCGGGGAGCTGTTTTTT. This is translated as CASSLVQGTNTGELFF. The sequence is built from TRBV5-1 and TRBJ2-2, with a weak D call of TRBD1 (6 bases match). The germline V gene gives CDR1 as SGHRS and CDR2 as YFSETQ. The germline ends are 9 bases apart after V is trimmed by 0 bases and J by 0 bases. From the cysteine through the phenylalanine, the CDR3 covers 16 amino acids. Only CDR3 DNA remains: 48 bases, in frame from the first base.